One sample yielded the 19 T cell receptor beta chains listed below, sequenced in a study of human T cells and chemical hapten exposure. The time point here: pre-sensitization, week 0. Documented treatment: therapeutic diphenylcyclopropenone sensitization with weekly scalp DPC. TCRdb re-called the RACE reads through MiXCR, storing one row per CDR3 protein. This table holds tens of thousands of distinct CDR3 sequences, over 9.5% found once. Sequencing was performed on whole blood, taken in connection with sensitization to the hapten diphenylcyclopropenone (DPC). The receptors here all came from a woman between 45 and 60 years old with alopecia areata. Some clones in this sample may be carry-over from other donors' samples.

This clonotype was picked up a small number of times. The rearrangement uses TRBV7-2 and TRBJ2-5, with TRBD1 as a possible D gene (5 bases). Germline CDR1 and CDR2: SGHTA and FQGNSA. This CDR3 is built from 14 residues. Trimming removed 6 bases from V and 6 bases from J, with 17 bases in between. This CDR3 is CASSRQSDIQTQYF. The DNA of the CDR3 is TGTGCCAGCAGTCGACAGTCGGACATACAGACCCAGTACTTC.

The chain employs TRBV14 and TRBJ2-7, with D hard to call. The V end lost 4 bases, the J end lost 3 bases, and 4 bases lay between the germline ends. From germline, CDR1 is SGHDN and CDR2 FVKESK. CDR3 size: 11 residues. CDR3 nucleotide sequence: TGTGCCAGCAGCCGGCACTACGAGCAGTACTTC. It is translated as CASSRHYEQYF.

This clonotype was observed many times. The CDR3, as DNA: TGTGCCAGCAGCGTAGGGACCGAAAATCCGCCCTACAATGAGCAGTTCTTC. Protein sequence: CASSVGTENPPYNEQFF. V usage is TRBV9 and J usage is TRBJ2-1; the D is unclear. V lost 0 bases, J lost 2 bases, and 15 bases lay in between. The CDR3 runs 17 residues. The germline V gene encodes CDR1 SGDLS and CDR2 YYNGEE.

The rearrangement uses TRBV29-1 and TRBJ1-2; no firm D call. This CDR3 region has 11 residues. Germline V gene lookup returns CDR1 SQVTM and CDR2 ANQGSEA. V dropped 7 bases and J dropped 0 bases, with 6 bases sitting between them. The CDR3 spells CSERTNYGYTF. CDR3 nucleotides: TGCAGCGAGAGGACTAACTATGGCTACACCTTC.

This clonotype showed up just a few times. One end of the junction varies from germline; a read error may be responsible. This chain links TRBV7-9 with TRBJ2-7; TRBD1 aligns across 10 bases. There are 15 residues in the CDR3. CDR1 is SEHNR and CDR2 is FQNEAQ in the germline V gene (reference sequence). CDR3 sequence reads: CASSLARQGAGEQYF. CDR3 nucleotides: TGTGCCAGCAGCCTAGCCCGACAGGGGGCCGGTGAGCAGTACTTC.

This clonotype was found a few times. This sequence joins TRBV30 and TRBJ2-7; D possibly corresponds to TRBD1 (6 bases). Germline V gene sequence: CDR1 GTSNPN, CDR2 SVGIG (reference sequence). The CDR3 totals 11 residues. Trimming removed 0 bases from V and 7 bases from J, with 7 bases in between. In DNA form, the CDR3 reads TGTGCCTGGAGTGTCGGACAGGAGCAGTACTTC. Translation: CAWSVGQEQYF.

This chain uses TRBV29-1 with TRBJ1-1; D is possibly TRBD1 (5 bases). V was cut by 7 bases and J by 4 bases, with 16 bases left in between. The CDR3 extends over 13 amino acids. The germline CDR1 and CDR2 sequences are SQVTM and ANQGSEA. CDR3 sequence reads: CSAYTDGGTEAFF. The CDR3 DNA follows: TGCAGCGCTTACACGGACGGGGGCACTGAAGCTTTCTTT.

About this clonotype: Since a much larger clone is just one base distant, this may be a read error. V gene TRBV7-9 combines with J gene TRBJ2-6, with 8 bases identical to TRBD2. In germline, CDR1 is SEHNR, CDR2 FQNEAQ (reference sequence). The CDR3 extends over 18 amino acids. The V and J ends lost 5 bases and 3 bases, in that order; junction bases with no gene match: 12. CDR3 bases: TGTGCCAGCAGCCCAACCTCTGCGGGAGGAATTGGGGCCAACGTCCTGACTTTC. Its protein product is CASSPTSAGGIGANVLTF.

CDR3 coding DNA: TGTGCCACCAGCACGGGCCTCAATGTAGCCAAAAACATTCAGTACTTC. Translating it yields CATSTGLNVAKNIQYF. This rearrangement joins TRBV2 to TRBJ2-4; D uncertain. This CDR3 is 16 amino acids long. V was cut by 10 bases and J by 0 bases, with 19 bases left in between. Germline CDR1 is SNHLY and CDR2 is FYNNEI.

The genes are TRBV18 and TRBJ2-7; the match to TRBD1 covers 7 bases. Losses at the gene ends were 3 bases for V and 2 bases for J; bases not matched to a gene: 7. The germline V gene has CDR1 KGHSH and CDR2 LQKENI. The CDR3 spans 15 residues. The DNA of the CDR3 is TGTGCCAGCTCACCGGTGACAGGGAATACCTACGAGCAGTACTTC. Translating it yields CASSPVTGNTYEQYF.

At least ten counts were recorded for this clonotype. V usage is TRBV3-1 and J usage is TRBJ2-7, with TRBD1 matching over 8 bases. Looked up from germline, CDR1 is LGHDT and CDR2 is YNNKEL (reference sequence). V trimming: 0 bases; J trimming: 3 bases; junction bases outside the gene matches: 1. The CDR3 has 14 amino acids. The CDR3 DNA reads TGTGCCAGCAGCCAAGATGACAGGGGCTACGAGCAGTACTTC. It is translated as CASSQDDRGYEQYF.

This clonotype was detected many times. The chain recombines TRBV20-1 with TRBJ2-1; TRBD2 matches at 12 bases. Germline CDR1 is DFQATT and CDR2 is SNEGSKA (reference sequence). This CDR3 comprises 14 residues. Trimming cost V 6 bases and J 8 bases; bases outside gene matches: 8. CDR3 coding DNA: TGCAGTGCATCGACTAGCGGGGGCTGGGATGAGCAGTTCTTC. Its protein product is CSASTSGGWDEQFF.

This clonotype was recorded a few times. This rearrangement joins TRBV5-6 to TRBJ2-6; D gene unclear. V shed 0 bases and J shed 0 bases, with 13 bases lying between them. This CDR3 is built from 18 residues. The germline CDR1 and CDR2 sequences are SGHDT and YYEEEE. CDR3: CASSLVAQFYSGANVLTF. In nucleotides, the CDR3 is TGTGCCAGCAGCTTGGTGGCACAGTTCTACTCTGGGGCCAACGTCCTGACTTTC. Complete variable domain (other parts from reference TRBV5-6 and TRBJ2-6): DAGVTQSPTHLIKTRGQQVTLRCSPKSGHDTVSWYQQALGQGPQFIFQYYEEEERQRGNFPDRFSGHQFPNYSSELNVNALLLGDSALYLCASSLVAQFYSGANVLTFGAGSRLTVL.

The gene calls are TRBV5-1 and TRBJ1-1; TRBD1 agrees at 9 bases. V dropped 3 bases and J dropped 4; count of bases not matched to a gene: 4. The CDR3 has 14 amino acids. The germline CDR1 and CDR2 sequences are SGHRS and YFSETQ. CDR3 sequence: CASSWDRAGTEAFF. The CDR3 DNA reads TGCGCCAGCAGCTGGGACAGGGCGGGCACTGAAGCTTTCTTT.

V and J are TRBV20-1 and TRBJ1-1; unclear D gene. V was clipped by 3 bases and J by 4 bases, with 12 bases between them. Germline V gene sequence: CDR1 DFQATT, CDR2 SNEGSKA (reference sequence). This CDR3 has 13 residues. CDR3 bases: TGCAGTGCTAGTTTGGAACCCCTCACTGAAGCTTTCTTT. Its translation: CSASLEPLTEAFF.

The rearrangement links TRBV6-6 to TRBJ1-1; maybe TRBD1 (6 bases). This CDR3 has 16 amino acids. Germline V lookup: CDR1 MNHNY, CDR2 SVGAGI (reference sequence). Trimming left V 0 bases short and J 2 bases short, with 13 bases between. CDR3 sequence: CASSYSGWTDNTEAFF. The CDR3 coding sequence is TGTGCCAGCAGTTACTCAGGTTGGACAGACAACACTGAAGCTTTCTTT.

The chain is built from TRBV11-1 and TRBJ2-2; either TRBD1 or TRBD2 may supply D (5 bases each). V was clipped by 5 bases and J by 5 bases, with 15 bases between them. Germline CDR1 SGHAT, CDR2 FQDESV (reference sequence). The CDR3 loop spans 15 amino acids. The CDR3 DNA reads TGTGCCAGCAGCCCCCCCGGGACGCCTACCGGGGAGCTGTTTTTT. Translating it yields CASSPPGTPTGELFF. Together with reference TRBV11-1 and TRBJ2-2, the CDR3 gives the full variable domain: EAEVAQSPRYKITEKSQAVAFWCDPISGHATLYWYRQILGQGPELLVQFQDESVVDDSQLPKDRFSAERLKGVDSTLKIQPAELGDSAMYLCASSPPGTPTGELFFGEGSRLTVL.

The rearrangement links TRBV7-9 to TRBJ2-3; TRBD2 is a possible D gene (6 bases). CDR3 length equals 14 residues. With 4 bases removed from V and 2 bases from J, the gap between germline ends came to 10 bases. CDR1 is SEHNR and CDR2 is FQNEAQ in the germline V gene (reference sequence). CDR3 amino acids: CASSSGTDTDTQYF. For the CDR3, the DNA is TGTGCCAGCAGCTCCGGGACTGACACAGATACGCAGTATTTT.

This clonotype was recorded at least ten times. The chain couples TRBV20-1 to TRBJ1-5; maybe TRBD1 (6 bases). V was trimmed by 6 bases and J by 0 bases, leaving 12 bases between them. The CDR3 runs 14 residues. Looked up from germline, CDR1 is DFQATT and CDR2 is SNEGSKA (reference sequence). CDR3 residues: CSAVDSHSNQPQHF. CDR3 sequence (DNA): TGCAGTGCGGTGGACAGTCATAGCAATCAGCCCCAGCATTTT.